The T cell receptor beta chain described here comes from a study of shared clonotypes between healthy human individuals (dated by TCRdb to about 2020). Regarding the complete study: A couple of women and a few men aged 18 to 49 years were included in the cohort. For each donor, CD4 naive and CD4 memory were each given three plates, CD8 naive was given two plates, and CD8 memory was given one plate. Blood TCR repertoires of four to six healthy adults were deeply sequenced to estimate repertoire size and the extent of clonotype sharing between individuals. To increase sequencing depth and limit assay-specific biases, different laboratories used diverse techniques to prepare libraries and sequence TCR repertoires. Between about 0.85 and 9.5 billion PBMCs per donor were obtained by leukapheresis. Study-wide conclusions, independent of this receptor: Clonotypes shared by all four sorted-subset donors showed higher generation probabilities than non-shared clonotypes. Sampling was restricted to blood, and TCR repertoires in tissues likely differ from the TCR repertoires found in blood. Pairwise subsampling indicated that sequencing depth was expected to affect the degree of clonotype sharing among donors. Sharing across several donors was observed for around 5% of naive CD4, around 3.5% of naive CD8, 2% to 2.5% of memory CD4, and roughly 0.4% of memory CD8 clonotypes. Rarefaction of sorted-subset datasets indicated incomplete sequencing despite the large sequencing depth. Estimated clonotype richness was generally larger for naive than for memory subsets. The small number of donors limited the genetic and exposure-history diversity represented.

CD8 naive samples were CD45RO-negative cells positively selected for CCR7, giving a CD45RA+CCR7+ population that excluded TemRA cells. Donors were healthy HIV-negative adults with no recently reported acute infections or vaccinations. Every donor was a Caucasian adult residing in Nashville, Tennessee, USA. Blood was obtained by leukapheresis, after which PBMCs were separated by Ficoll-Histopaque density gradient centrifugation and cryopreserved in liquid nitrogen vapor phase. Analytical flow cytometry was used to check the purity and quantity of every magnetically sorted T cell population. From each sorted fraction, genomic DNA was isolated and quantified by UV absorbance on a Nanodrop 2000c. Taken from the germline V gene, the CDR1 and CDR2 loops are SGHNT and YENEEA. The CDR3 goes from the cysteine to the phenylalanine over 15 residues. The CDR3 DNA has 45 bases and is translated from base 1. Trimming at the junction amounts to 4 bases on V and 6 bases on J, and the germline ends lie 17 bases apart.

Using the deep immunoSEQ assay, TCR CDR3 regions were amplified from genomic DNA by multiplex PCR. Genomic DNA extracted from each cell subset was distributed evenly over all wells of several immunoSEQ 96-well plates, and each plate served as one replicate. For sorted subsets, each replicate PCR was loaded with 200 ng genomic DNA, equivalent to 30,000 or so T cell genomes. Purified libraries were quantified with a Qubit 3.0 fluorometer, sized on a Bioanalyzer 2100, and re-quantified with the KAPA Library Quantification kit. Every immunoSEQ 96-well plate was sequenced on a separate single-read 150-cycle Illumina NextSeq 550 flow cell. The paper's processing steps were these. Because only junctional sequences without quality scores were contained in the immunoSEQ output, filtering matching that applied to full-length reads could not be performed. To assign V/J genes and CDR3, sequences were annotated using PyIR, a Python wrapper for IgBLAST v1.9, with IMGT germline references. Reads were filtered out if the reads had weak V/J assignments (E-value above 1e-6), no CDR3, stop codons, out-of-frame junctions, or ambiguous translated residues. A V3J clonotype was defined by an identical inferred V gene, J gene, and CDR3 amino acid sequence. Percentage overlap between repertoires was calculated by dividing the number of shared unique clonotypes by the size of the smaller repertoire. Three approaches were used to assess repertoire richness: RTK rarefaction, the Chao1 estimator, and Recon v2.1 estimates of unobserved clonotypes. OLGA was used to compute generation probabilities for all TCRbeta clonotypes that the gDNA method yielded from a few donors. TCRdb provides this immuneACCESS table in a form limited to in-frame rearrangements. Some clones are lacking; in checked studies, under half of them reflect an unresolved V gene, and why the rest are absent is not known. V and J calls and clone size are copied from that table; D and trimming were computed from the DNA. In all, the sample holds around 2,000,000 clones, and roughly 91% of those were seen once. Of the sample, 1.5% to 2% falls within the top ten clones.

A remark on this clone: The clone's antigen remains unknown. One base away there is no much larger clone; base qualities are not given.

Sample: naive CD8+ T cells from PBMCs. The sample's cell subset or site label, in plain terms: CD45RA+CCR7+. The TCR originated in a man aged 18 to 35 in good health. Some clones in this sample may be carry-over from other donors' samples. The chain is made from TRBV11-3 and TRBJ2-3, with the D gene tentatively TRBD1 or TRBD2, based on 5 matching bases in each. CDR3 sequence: CASSSTGTIDDTQYF. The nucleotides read TGTGCCAGCAGCTCAACCGGGACCATAGACGATACGCAGTATTTT. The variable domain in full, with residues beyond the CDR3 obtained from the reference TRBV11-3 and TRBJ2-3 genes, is EAGVVQSPRYKIIEKKQPVAFWCNPISGHNTLYWYLQNLGQGPELLIRYENEEAVDDSQLPKDRFSAERLKGVDSTLKIQPAELGDSAVYLCASSSTGTIDDTQYFGPGTRLTVL.